This T cell receptor beta chain was profiled in a study of CD8 T cells in Susac syndrome. Looking at the study overall: Patients with Susac syndrome who were sequenced included over five with active disease and fewer than 10 in remission. Study-level findings and limits: None of the CD4+ T cell repertoires in Susac syndrome showed clonal expansion.

To note about this clonotype: The antigen remains unidentified.

The germline V gene encodes CDR1 SQVTM and CDR2 ANQGSEA. The V end lost 4 bases, the J end lost 1 base, and 5 bases lay between the germline ends. The CDR3 extends over 12 amino acids. CD8+ and CD4+ T cells circulating in blood were sequenced for TCR beta. The recently defined diagnostic criteria for definite or probable disease were met by the Susac syndrome patients. RNA, at about 0.5 to 1 ug, was reverse transcribed with random hexamers. TCRdb independently ran MiXCR on the immunoSEQ multiplex PCR reads; one entry per CDR3 protein. Of 71,000 or so distinct CDR3 sequences in the sample, 93% were seen once.

The chain couples TRBV29-1 to TRBJ1-5, with D hard to call. The receptor comes from a human donor with Susac syndrome. The sequenced sample was CD4+ T cells from PBMCs. CDR3 sequence reads: CSVAWSNQPQHF. CDR3 bases: TGCAGCGTTGCATGGAGCAATCAGCCCCAGCATTTT.